The 18 T cell receptor beta chains below all came from one sample that was sequenced in a study of cytomegalovirus exposure and HLA in healthy donors. PCR used 60 Vbeta primers and 13 Jbeta primers. Assay used: immunoSEQ multiplex PCR; TCRdb lists only in-frame clones, some missing. The sample yields about 200,000 clones, around 77% seen once. Sequencing was performed on PBMCs. These receptors originate from a woman between 25 and 40 years old in good health and CMV-seronegative.

The chain carries TRBV2 and TRBJ2-7, with D uncertain. CDR3 length: 13 residues. Trimming cost V 2 bases and J 4 bases, with 9 bases left between them. Germline lookup yields CDR1 SNHLY and CDR2 FYNNEI. The CDR3: CASSETEFYEQYF. DNA for the CDR3: TGTGCCAGCAGTGAAACGGAGTTTTACGAGCAGTACTTC.

This chain connects TRBV14 to TRBJ1-4; D perhaps matches TRBD1 (5 bases). The CDR3 is 15 amino acids. V lost 4 bases and J lost 2, with 11 bases in between. Germline V gene data show CDR1 as SGHDN and CDR2 as FVKESK. CDR3: CASSPPGHTNEKLFF. Here the CDR3 DNA reads TGTGCCAGCAGCCCTCCAGGACATACTAATGAAAAACTGTTTTTT.

This chain uses TRBV11-3 with TRBJ2-7; 8 bases align to TRBD1. The CDR3 runs to 16 residues. Per germline, CDR1 SGHNT and CDR2 YENEEA. V lost 3 bases to trimming and J lost 3 bases; unmatched junction nucleotides: 10. The CDR3 here is CASSLGKGQAFYEQYF. DNA for the CDR3: TGTGCCAGCAGCTTGGGGAAGGGACAGGCCTTCTACGAGCAGTACTTC.

The rearrangement uses TRBV10-1 and TRBJ2-3, with a possible D match to TRBD1 (5 bases). This CDR3 has 18 residues. Trimming removed 3 bases from V and 6 bases from J, with 25 bases in between. CDR1 and CDR2 (germline): WNHNN, SYGVQD (reference sequence). CDR3 amino acids: CASSESQQVSAKKDTQYF. CDR3 coding DNA: TGCGCCAGCAGTGAATCCCAACAGGTATCCGCTAAGAAGGATACGCAGTATTTT.

The gene calls are TRBV6-4 and TRBJ2-7; D is unresolved. CDR3 length: 15 residues. From germline, CDR1 is MRHNA and CDR2 SNTAGT. V lost 0 bases and J 4 bases, leaving 13 bases between the germline ends. CDR3 protein: CASSDSRGKPYEQYF. The CDR3 bases are TGTGCCAGCAGTGACTCCCGCGGTAAACCGTACGAGCAGTACTTC.

To note about this clone: The germline gene is not matched at one end of the junction; a read error may be the cause. V and J are TRBV5-1 and TRBJ1-2; D gene uncertain. This CDR3 contains 14 residues. Germline V gives CDR1 SGHRS, CDR2 YFSETQ. The CDR3 loop reads CASSLAGLDYGYPF. CDR3 DNA sequence: TGCGCCAGCAGCTTGGCCGGTCTGGACTATGGCTACCCCTTC. Using reference TRBV5-1 and TRBJ1-2 for the parts outside the CDR3, the full variable domain is KAGVTQTPRYLIKTRGQQVTLSCSPISGHRSVSWYQQTPGQGLQFLFEYFSETQRNKGNFPGRFSGRQFSNSRSEMNVSTLELGDSALYLCASSLAGLDYGYPFGSGTRLTVV.

This clone came up once. This chain uses TRBV5-1 with TRBJ2-7, with D possibly being TRBD2 (5 bases). The germline CDR1 and CDR2 sequences are SGHRS and YFSETQ. V was cut by 0 bases and J by 2 bases, with 9 bases left in between. The CDR3 consists of 14 residues. The DNA for the CDR3 is TGCGCCAGCAGCTTGGCCCGGGGAGCCTACGAGCAGTACTTC. Its protein is CASSLARGAYEQYF.

This chain connects TRBV9 to TRBJ2-5; D may be TRBD1 (6 bases). Per germline, CDR1 SGDLS and CDR2 YYNGEE. The CDR3 extends over 17 amino acids. Trimming removed 3 bases from V and 3 bases from J, with 21 bases in between. This chain's CDR3 is CASSGTWGPEVEETQYF. The CDR3 DNA reads as TGTGCCAGCAGCGGGACCTGGGGGCCCGAAGTGGAAGAGACCCAGTACTTC.

This clone was recorded only once. The V gene is TRBV9, the J gene TRBJ1-4; 9 bases are a match to TRBD1. V gave up 3 bases and J gave up 8 bases; unmatched junction bases: 8. Germline V lookup: CDR1 SGDLS, CDR2 YYNGEE. This CDR3 is 15 amino acids long. CDR3 DNA sequence: TGTGCCAGCAGCGACCGGACAGGGGTGAACGAAAAACTGTTTTTT. This codes for CASSDRTGVNEKLFF.

V usage is TRBV5-1 and J usage is TRBJ2-7; 9 nucleotides match TRBD1. The germline V gene encodes CDR1 SGHRS and CDR2 YFSETQ. This CDR3 comprises 15 residues. Trimming took 5 bases from V and 4 from J; bases not matched to a gene: 10. The CDR3 coding sequence is TGCGCCAGCAGGCTACAGGGGGCGACCCCTTACGAGCAGTACTTC. Protein sequence: CASRLQGATPYEQYF.

The table lists this clone with a count of one. The J gene is TRBJ1-4, the V gene TRBV6-1; D perhaps matches TRBD1 (5 bases). V lost 2 bases and J lost 5, with 9 bases in between. The CDR3 runs 14 residues. Per the germline V gene, CDR1 is MNHNS and CDR2 is SASEGT. The CDR3 nucleotides are TGTGCCAGCAGTGAATGGAGGGGAAATGAAAAACTGTTTTTT. Its translation: CASSEWRGNEKLFF.

The J gene is TRBJ2-7, the V gene TRBV7-2; the match to TRBD1 covers 7 bases. V was clipped by 5 bases and J by 6 bases; unmatched bases: 7. The CDR3 spans 13 residues. Germline V lookup: CDR1 SGHTA, CDR2 FQGNSA. The chain's CDR3 is CASSIDRAGEQYF. The CDR3 coding sequence is TGTGCCAGCAGCATCGACAGGGCCGGCGAGCAGTACTTC.

Written as DNA, the CDR3 is TGTGCCAGCAGTTACTCTTACGCGGCCTACGAGCAGTACTTC. Residues: CASSYSYAAYEQYF. This chain connects TRBV6-5 to TRBJ2-7; D unresolved. This CDR3 contains 14 residues. Germline values: CDR1 MNHEY, CDR2 SVGAGI. Trimming pared 0 bases from V and 2 bases from J, leaving 8 bases between.

The J gene is TRBJ1-2, the V gene TRBV7-2; 8 bases are shared with TRBD1. CDR1 and CDR2 from the germline V gene are SGHTA and FQGNSA. This CDR3 is built from 14 residues. The junction had 10 bases not matched to a gene; V was cut back by 5 bases and J by 8 bases. The CDR3 region is CASSLRTGTEGYTF. CDR3 DNA sequence: TGTGCCAGCAGCCTGAGGACAGGGACAGAGGGCTACACCTTC.

This clone occurred a few times. The V call is TRBV27, the J call TRBJ2-5; TRBD2 agrees at 7 bases. The CDR3 contains 13 residues. From germline, CDR1 is MNHEY and CDR2 SMNVEV (reference sequence). After removal of 4 bases from V and 2 bases from J, the junction contained 1 base not matched to a gene. CDR3 loop: CASSSGGQETQYF. The CDR3, as DNA: TGTGCCAGCAGTTCCGGGGGGCAAGAGACCCAGTACTTC.

This clone has a single count. The chain links TRBV6-5 to TRBJ2-1; D is possibly TRBD2 (6 bases). Deletions cut 5 bases from V and 6 bases from J, with 17 bases between. This CDR3 has 15 amino acids. Germline CDR1 is MNHEY and CDR2 is SVGAGI. The CDR3 loop is CASSTHLLAFNEQFF. The CDR3, as DNA: TGTGCCAGCAGTACTCACCTTCTAGCGTTCAATGAGCAGTTCTTC.

The J gene is TRBJ2-7, the V gene TRBV5-5; no clear D. This CDR3 is 15 amino acids long. CDR1 and CDR2 from the germline V gene are SGHKS and YYEKEE (reference sequence). Trimming took off 0 bases at V and 2 bases at J, with 12 bases between the two ends. CDR3 sequence: CASSLEVGPTYEQYF. Written as DNA, the CDR3 is TGTGCCAGCAGCTTGGAGGTTGGGCCGACCTACGAGCAGTACTTC.

V and J are TRBV6-5 and TRBJ1-1; D is unresolved. The V end was cut by 2 bases, the J end by 1 base, with 8 bases between. There are 14 residues in the CDR3. Germline-derived CDR1 and CDR2 are MNHEY and SVGAGI. The CDR3 sequence is CASSYRQPNTEAFF. Written as DNA, the CDR3 is TGTGCCAGCAGTTACAGACAACCGAACACTGAAGCTTTCTTT.